This TCR beta chain was retrieved from a study of early T cells in non-severe SARS-CoV-2 infection. Study-level background: The chains were unpaired, and the sequenced material was bulk RNA from unsorted whole blood. Study results and caveats: Missing private and CD4 specificities, VDJdb matching favored anti-spike CD8 responses.

Researchers attached unique molecular identifiers to individual cDNA molecules. MiXCR was run by TCRdb on the 5' RACE reads, yielding one entry per CDR3 protein. The sample includes about 64,000 distinct CDR3 sequences, less than 20% of them seen just once. This clonotype was seen a handful of times. Its antigen is unknown. CDR3 length: 13 residues. Per germline, CDR1 SQVTM and CDR2 ANQGSEA. Trimming shortened V by 6 bases and J by 0 bases, and 11 bases separated the two germline ends. The TCR was taken from an adult who was a healthcare worker with PCR-confirmed SARS-CoV-2 infection or an uninfected control (not recorded which). The rearrangement uses TRBV29-1 and TRBJ2-5; D is tentatively TRBD1 or TRBD2 (5 bases each). Sequencing was performed on whole blood, taken at baseline. CDR3: CSVGRDHQETQYF. The CDR3 DNA reads TGCAGCGTAGGCCGGGACCACCAAGAGACCCAGTACTTC.